This T cell receptor beta chain was sequenced in a study of blood T cell repertoires in COVID-19. Study-wide context: Samples taken during acute and convalescent COVID-19 were collected in the United States, Italy and Spain. The analysed material was cDNA or gDNA that came from T cells, B-cell-depleted T cells, or PBMCs.

This CDR3 comprises 17 residues. V lost 3 bases and J lost 5; bases outside the gene matches: 14. CDR1 and CDR2 (germline): KGHSH, LQKENI. Here immunoSEQ multiplex PCR was the method, and the copy in TCRdb shows in-frame clones only, minus some. The sample has roughly 25,000 clones, around 86% seen once. The sample comprised peripheral blood. This TCR derives from a human donor with active COVID-19. The donor label of this sample is uncertain. This rearrangement joins TRBV18 to TRBJ2-7, with 9 bases that match TRBD1. The CDR3 protein is CASSPPLGQGAPDEQYF. Written as DNA, the CDR3 is TGTGCCAGCTCACCTCCTTTGGGACAGGGTGCCCCTGACGAGCAGTACTTC.